This T cell receptor (beta chain) was profiled in a study of cytomegalovirus exposure and HLA in healthy donors. PCR amplification relied on 60 Vbeta primers (plus 13 Jbeta primers). Assay: immunoSEQ multiplex PCR; the TCRdb copy retains only in-frame clones and omits some. The top ten hold under 9% of the sample, which has 55,000 to 80,000 clones, 75% seen once. This CDR3 has 12 residues. Germline V gives CDR1 SGHTA, CDR2 FQGNSA. V lost 5 bases, J lost 2 bases, and 5 bases lay in between. This chain links TRBV7-2 with TRBJ2-3; D uncertain. The source of this sequence is a man aged 55 to 69 in good health and CMV-seropositive. The sample consisted of PBMCs. DNA for the CDR3: TGTGCCAGCAGCCTCTACACAGATACGCAGTATTTT. This gives the protein CASSLYTDTQYF.